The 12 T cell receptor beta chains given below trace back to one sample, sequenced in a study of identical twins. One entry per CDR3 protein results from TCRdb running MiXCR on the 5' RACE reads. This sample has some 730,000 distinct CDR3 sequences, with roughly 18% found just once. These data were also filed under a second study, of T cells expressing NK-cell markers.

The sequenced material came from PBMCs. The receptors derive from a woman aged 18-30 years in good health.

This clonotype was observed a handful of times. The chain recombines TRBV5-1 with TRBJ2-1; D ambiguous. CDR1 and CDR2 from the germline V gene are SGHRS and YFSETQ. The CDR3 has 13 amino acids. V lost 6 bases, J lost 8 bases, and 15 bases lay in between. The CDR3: CASKRLMQDEQFF. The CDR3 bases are TGCGCCAGCAAAAGGCTTATGCAGGATGAGCAGTTCTTC. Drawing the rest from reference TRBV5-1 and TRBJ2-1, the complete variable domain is KAGVTQTPRYLIKTRGQQVTLSCSPISGHRSVSWYQQTPGQGLQFLFEYFSETQRNKGNFPGRFSGRQFSNSRSEMNVSTLELGDSALYLCASKRLMQDEQFFGPGTRLTVL.

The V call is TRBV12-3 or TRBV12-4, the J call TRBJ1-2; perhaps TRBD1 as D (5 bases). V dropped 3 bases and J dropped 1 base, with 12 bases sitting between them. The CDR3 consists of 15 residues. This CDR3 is CASSFAGTVNYGYTF. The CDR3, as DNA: TGTGCCAGCAGTTTCGCCGGGACTGTTAACTATGGCTACACCTTC.

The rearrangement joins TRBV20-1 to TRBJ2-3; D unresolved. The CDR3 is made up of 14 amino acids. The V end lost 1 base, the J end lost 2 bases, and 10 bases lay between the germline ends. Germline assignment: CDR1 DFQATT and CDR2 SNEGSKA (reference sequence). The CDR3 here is CSARVATATDTQYF. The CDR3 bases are TGCAGTGCTAGAGTCGCGACCGCCACAGATACGCAGTATTTT.

DNA of the CDR3: TGTGCCAGCAGCCGGGACAGGGGTGGCAATGAGCAGTTCTTC. Translation gives CASSRDRGGNEQFF. The chain uses TRBV7-2 and TRBJ2-1, with 10 bases aligning to TRBD1. Germline CDR1 reads SGHTA; CDR2 reads FQGNSA. The CDR3 has 14 residues. V lost 5 bases and J lost 6; bases outside the gene matches: 4.

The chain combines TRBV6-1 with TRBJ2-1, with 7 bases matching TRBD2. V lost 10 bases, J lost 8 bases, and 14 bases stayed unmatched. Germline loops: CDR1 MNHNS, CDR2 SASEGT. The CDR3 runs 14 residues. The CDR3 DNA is TGTGCCACCCTCCCGGGGCTAGCGGCCCATGAGCAGTTCTTC. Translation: CATLPGLAAHEQFF.

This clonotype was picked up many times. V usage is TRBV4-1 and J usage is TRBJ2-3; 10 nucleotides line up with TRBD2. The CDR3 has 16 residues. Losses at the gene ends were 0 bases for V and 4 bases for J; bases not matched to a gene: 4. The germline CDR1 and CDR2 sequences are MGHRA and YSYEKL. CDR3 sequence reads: CASSQDLAGGADTQYF. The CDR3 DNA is TGCGCCAGCAGCCAAGATTTAGCGGGGGGAGCAGATACGCAGTATTTT.

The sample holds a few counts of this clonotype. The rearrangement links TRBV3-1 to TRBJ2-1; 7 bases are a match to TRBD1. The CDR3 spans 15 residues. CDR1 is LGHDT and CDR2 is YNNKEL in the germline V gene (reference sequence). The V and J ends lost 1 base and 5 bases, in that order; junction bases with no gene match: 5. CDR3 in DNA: TGTGCCAGCAGCCAAGGTCAGGGGGTAGACAATGAGCAGTTCTTC. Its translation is CASSQGQGVDNEQFF.

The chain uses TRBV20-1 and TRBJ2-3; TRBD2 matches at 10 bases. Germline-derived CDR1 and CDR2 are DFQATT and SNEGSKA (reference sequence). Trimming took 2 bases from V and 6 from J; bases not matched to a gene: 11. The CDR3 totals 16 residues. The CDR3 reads CSARSLAGVAGDTQYF. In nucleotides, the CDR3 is TGCAGTGCTAGATCCCTAGCGGGGGTAGCGGGGGATACGCAGTATTTT.

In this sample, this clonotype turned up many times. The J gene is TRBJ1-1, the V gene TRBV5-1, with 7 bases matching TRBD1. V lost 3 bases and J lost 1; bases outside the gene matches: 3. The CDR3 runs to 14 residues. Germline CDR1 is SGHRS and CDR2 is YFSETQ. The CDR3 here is CASSWGTANTEAFF. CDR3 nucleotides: TGCGCCAGCAGCTGGGGGACAGCGAACACTGAAGCTTTCTTT. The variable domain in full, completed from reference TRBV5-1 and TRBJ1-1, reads KAGVTQTPRYLIKTRGQQVTLSCSPISGHRSVSWYQQTPGQGLQFLFEYFSETQRNKGNFPGRFSGRQFSNSRSEMNVSTLELGDSALYLCASSWGTANTEAFFGQGTRLTVV.

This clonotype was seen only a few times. CDR3 bases: TGCAGTGCTAGTCCCCCCAGGGGAGGAACTGAAGCTTTCTTT. Its translation is CSASPPRGGTEAFF. The chain employs TRBV20-1 and TRBJ1-1, with D possibly being TRBD1 (6 bases). The CDR3 is made up of 14 amino acids. Trimming left V 3 bases short and J 5 bases short, with 16 bases between. Germline V lookup: CDR1 DFQATT, CDR2 SNEGSKA (reference sequence).

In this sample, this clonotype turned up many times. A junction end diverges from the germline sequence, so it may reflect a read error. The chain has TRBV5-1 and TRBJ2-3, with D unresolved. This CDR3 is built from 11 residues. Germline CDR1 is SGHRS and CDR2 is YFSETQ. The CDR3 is CASSDTDTQYF. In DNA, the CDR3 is TGTGCCAGCAGCGACACAGATACGCAGTATTTT.

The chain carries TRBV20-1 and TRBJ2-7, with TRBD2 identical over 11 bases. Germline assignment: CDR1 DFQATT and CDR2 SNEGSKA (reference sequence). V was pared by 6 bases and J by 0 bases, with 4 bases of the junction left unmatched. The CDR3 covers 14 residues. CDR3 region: CSARGLADSYEQYF. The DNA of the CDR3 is TGCAGTGCAAGGGGACTAGCGGACTCCTACGAGCAGTACTTC.